Sequencing of this T cell receptor (beta chain) was carried out in a study of T-cell reconstitution after alpha-beta-depleted transplantation in children. Study-wide points: About two months after transplant, alpha-beta T cells reportedly came from several hundred expanded graft clones. Surviving recipient T cells and thymic progenitors produced the high day-60 TCRbeta diversity seen in some patients. A year had passed since transplant, and T-cell counts and diversity by then came mostly from newly produced T cells.

Per the germline V gene, CDR1 is MNHNS and CDR2 is SASEGT. V gave up 7 bases and J gave up 1 base; unmatched junction bases: 12. This CDR3 has 17 residues. This sample's TCRbeta library carried unique molecular identifier barcodes. TCRdb re-called the PCR reads through MiXCR, storing one row per CDR3 protein. This table has about 100,000 distinct CDR3 sequences, 5% to 8% appearing once. This clonotype was observed at least ten times. Its antigen is unknown. The input for sequencing was PBMCs, mostly from graft donor cells, taken 360 days after TCRalphabeta/CD19-depleted stem cell transplant. The clonotype was recovered from a male patient aged 2-10 years who had a stem cell transplant for acute lymphoblastic leukemia, so the T cells may come from the graft donor. The rearrangement links TRBV6-1 to TRBJ2-4; TRBD2 matches 8 bases. The CDR3 nucleotides read TGTGCCAGCACCCAGGTGGCGGGGGGATGGGCCAAAAACATTCAGTACTTC. Encoded protein: CASTQVAGGWAKNIQYF.